The 4 T cell receptor beta chains listed next were all sequenced from one sample in a study of T cell changes during pregnancy in multiple sclerosis. The table came from immunoSEQ multiplex PCR; TCRdb's copy has only in-frame clones and leaves some out. The repertoire includes approximately 100,000 clones, 75% to 95% of them detected once, and over 3% sits in the top ten. The source material was peripheral blood, sampled in the second trimester of pregnancy. The receptors come from a female donor with multiple sclerosis, enrolled in a pregnancy study.

The rearrangement links TRBV10-3 to TRBJ1-5; no definite D call. Trimming pared 6 bases from V and 3 bases from J, leaving 9 bases between. From germline, CDR1 is ENHRY and CDR2 SYGVKD. The CDR3 contains 13 residues. This CDR3 reads CAIRDNLNQPQHF. As DNA, the CDR3 is TGTGCCATCAGAGACAATCTCAATCAGCCCCAGCATTTT.

This clone appeared a single time. The CDR3 protein is CAIMGTKPGYTF. The CDR3 coding sequence is TGTGCCATCATGGGCACCAAGCCTGGCTACACCTTC. This chain uses TRBV10-3 with TRBJ1-2; D call uncertain. The CDR3 is made up of 12 amino acids. With 7 bases removed from V and 7 bases from J, the gap between germline ends came to 13 bases. The V gene's germline CDR1 is ENHRY and CDR2 SYGVKD.

The V gene is TRBV10-1, the J gene TRBJ2-7; 7 bases agree with TRBD2. Germline lookup yields CDR1 WNHNN and CDR2 SYGVQD (reference sequence). This CDR3 region has 17 residues. With 3 bases clipped from V and 4 bases from J, the junction kept 15 bases outside the gene matches. CDR3 coding DNA: TGCGCCAGCAGTGAATGTAGGGGTAGCGGGCCTATTTACGAGCAGTACTTC. Protein sequence: CASSECRGSGPIYEQYF.

The chain is built from TRBV9 and TRBJ1-5; 10 nucleotides agree with TRBD1. Germline V gene data show CDR1 as SGDLS and CDR2 as YYNGEE. This CDR3 comprises 17 residues. The J segment lost 9 bases and the V segment lost 3 bases, leaving 15 bases of the junction unmatched. DNA for the CDR3: TGTGCCAGCAGCGCCTACCAGCGGACAGGGGGTTCAGGGCCCCAGCATTTT. It is translated as CASSAYQRTGGSGPQHF.